Shown below are 3 T cell receptor beta chains from a single sample sequenced in a study of blood T cell repertoires in COVID-19. This table comes from immunoSEQ multiplex PCR, and its TCRdb copy is limited to in-frame clones, with some not included. The sample has more than 350,000 clones; more than 80% are singletons. The specimen sequenced was peripheral blood. The receptors were sampled from a woman aged 25 to 45 with COVID-19, enrolled during active disease.

This clone was observed a single time. The rearrangement uses TRBV15 and TRBJ2-5, with D possibly TRBD2 on 5 matching bases. Trimming removed 0 bases from V and 0 bases from J, with 11 bases in between. This CDR3 is built from 16 residues. Germline assignment: CDR1 LNHNV and CDR2 YYDKDF (reference sequence). The CDR3 spells CATSRDLGVDQETQYF. CDR3 bases: TGTGCCACCAGCAGAGATCTCGGGGTAGACCAAGAGACCCAGTACTTC.

The rearrangement uses TRBV7-9 and TRBJ1-3, with 12 nucleotides matching TRBD1. Trimming at V came to 4 bases and at J to 4 bases, leaving 5 bases not matched to a gene. The CDR3 consists of 16 residues. CDR1 is SEHNR, CDR2 FQNEAQ, per germline (reference sequence). For the CDR3, the DNA is TGTGCCAGCAGCTGGGGACAGGGGGCAGCAGGAAACACCATATATTTT. It encodes CASSWGQGAAGNTIYF. Full variable domain (remainder filled in from reference TRBV7-9 and TRBJ1-3): DTGVSQNPRHKITKRGQNVTFRCDPISEHNRLYWYRQTLGQGPEFLTYFQNEAQLEKSRLLSDRFSAERPKGSFSTLEIQRTEQGDSAMYLCASSWGQGAAGNTIYFGEGSWLTVV.

This sequence joins TRBV2 and TRBJ1-2; a possible D gene is TRBD1 (5 bases). Germline V gives CDR1 SNHLY, CDR2 FYNNEI. V was shortened by 6 bases and J by 8 bases, with 13 bases between the two germline ends. CDR3 length: 12 amino acids. This CDR3 reads CASSRAQVGYTF. DNA of the CDR3: TGTGCCAGCAGCAGGGCGCAGGTGGGCTACACCTTC.